A selection of T cell receptor beta chains follows, all from one sample in a study of cytomegalovirus exposure and HLA in healthy donors. Sequencing was performed with immunoSEQ multiplex PCR; in TCRdb, only in-frame clones are kept and a portion is missing. The sample carries 50,000 to 65,000 clones, more than 85% recorded once. The specimen was PBMCs. These receptors originate from a woman younger than 35 in good health and CMV-seropositive. CDR3s include the opening cysteine and the closing phenylalanine or tryptophan. D genes are given only for firm matches. Rows may omit the clone size; those that give it use once, few, many or a size class.

abundance	d_gene	v_gene	j_gene	CDR3nt	CDR3aa
NA	TRBD1	TRBV2	TRBJ1-4	TGTGCCAGCAGTTACGCCGACAGGGAACTGTTTTTT	CASSYADRELFF
NA	NA	TRBV21-1	TRBJ2-7	TGTGCCACTCCGGGACAGGACTCCTACGAGCAGTACTTC	CATPGQDSYEQYF
NA	TRBD2	TRBV19	TRBJ2-7	TGTGCCAGTAGTAGAGCGGGGGGCCGAAGCTCCTACGAGCAGTACTTC	CASSRAGGRSSYEQYF
NA	TRBD2	TRBV7-3	TRBJ2-1	TGTGCCAGCAGCTTAGGACTAGCGGGGGACAATGAGCAGTTCTTC	CASSLGLAGDNEQFF
NA	NA	TRBV11-2	TRBJ1-2	TGTGCCAGCAGCTTAGCACAGGGTGGCTACACCTTC	CASSLAQGGYTF
NA	TRBD1	TRBV5-1	TRBJ1-5	TGCGCCAGCAGCCCAGTACCGGGACAGGGTAGGCATCAGCCCCAGCATTTT	CASSPVPGQGRHQPQHF
NA	NA	TRBV10-3	TRBJ1-1	TGTGCCATCAACTCGCCAGGGCTAGGATTTGAAGCTTTCTTT	CAINSPGLGFEAFF
NA	TRBD1	TRBV11-2	TRBJ2-7	TGTGCCAGCAGCGCCTCGACAGGGACGGGCTCCTACGAGCAGTACTTC	CASSASTGTGSYEQYF
NA	TRBD1	TRBV2	TRBJ2-7	TGTGCCAGCAGTAAGCAGGGGGCCCCCTACGAGCAGTACTTC	CASSKQGAPYEQYF
once	NA	TRBV7-2	TRBJ2-5	TGTGCCAGCAGCCAGCAACGGGGGCAAGAGACCCAGTACTTC	CASSQQRGQETQYF
once	NA	TRBV4-1	TRBJ1-5	TGCGCCAGCAGCCAAGATGGGGGGGATCTCCGCAATCAGCCCCAGCATTTT	CASSQDGGDLRNQPQHF
NA	NA	TRBV29-1	TRBJ1-1	TGCAGCGTTGACTCCGGGAACACTGAAGCTTTCTTT	CSVDSGNTEAFF
NA	TRBD1	TRBV9	TRBJ2-7	TGTGCCAGCAGCGAATATTTTGGGACAGGGAGCGAGCAGTACTTC	CASSEYFGTGSEQYF
NA	NA	TRBV4-2	TRBJ2-1	TGTGCCAGCAGCCAAGGTGGAGGGCGAAATGAGCAGTTCTTC	CASSQGGGRNEQFF
NA	TRBD2	TRBV27	TRBJ2-7	TGTGCCAGCAGTTTATCAGGCGGGAGGGTCGCATACGAGCAGTACTTC	CASSLSGGRVAYEQYF
NA	TRBD1	TRBV5-8	TRBJ1-5	TGTGCCAGCAGCGGTGGACAGGGGAGGCAGCCCCAGCATTTT	CASSGGQGRQPQHF
NA	TRBD1	TRBV5-1	TRBJ2-2	TGCGCCAGCAGCGGACAGGGGGCGGAAACCGGGGAGCTGTTTTTT	CASSGQGAETGELFF
once	NA	TRBV5-1	TRBJ2-7	TGCGCCAGCAGACGAAGCCCGGAGAGCTCCTACGAGCAGTACTTC	CASRRSPESSYEQYF
once	TRBD2	TRBV4-1	TRBJ2-1	TGCGCCAGCAGCCAAGACGGCAGACTAGCGGGAGTTCTGAATGAGCAGTTCTTC	CASSQDGRLAGVLNEQFF
NA	NA	TRBV5-6	TRBJ2-7	TGTGCCAGCAGCTCCCGGAGGTTGCGGGGATTCTCCTACGAGCAGTACTTC	CASSSRRLRGFSYEQYF
NA	NA	TRBV28	TRBJ2-3	TGTGCCAGCAGTCGACGGGAGAGGACAGATACGCAGTATTTT	CASSRRERTDTQYF
NA	NA	TRBV28	TRBJ1-2	TGTGCCAGCAGGGGAATTTGGGGGCTCTATGGCTACACCTTC	CASRGIWGLYGYTF
NA	TRBD1	TRBV7-9	TRBJ2-7	TGTGCCAGCAGCAACTCAGGGGGTACCGGGGAGCAGTACTTC	CASSNSGGTGEQYF
NA	NA	TRBV6-6	TRBJ1-1	TGTGCCAGCAGCCCCGGTCCGCAGGGGAACACTGAAGCTTTCTTT	CASSPGPQGNTEAFF
NA	NA	TRBV30	TRBJ1-2	TGTGCTCTCGCCCGGGGGGCTGGCTACACCTTC	CALARGAGYTF
NA	TRBD2	TRBV4-1	TRBJ2-2	TGCGCCAGCAGCCAAGAAGGTAGCGGGGTGATAAACACCGGGGAGCTGTTTTTT	CASSQEGSGVINTGELFF
NA	NA	TRBV5-5	TRBJ2-7	TGTGCCAGCAGCGATACAGGCCCCCATCGCTACGAGCAGTACTTC	CASSDTGPHRYEQYF
NA	TRBD1	TRBV2	TRBJ1-1	TGTGCCATGTCGCCGACAGGGGGGAACACTGAAGCTTTCTTT	CAMSPTGGNTEAFF
NA	NA	TRBV9	TRBJ2-1	TGTGCCAGCAGCGACCCGCCTGGGGGGACGGGGTGGAGTGAGCAGTTCTTC	CASSDPPGGTGWSEQFF
NA	NA	TRBV5-3	TRBJ1-2	TGTGCCAGAAGCTCTGCCGTTTGCGCTAGATATGGCTACACCTTC	CARSSAVCARYGYTF
NA	TRBD2	TRBV11-2	TRBJ2-5	TGTGCCAGCAGCTTGAGCGGGGGCTCCCAAGAGACCCAGTACTTC	CASSLSGGSQETQYF
NA	NA	TRBV7-3	TRBJ2-1	TGTGCCAGCAGCCTAGGGAGGGGGAGCTACAATGAGCAGTTCTTC	CASSLGRGSYNEQFF
NA	NA	TRBV6-5	TRBJ2-4	TGTGCCAGCAGTTACTCGAGTTCGGGCAGGGGAGACATTCAGTACTTC	CASSYSSSGRGDIQYF
NA	TRBD1	TRBV4-1	TRBJ1-4	TGCGCCAGCAGGGGACAGTTAAATGAAAAACTGTTTTTT	CASRGQLNEKLFF
once	TRBD1	TRBV18	TRBJ1-1	TGTGCCAGCTCACTCTACAGGGGGGGCATGAACACTGAAGCTTTCTTT	CASSLYRGGMNTEAFF
NA	TRBD2	TRBV4-3	TRBJ2-3	TGCGCCAGTTCCGTAGCGGGGGGCACAGATACGCAGTATTTT	CASSVAGGTDTQYF
NA	TRBD2	TRBV27	TRBJ2-3	TGTGCCAGCAGTTTATTAACAACTAGCGGTAACACAGATACGCAGTATTTT	CASSLLTTSGNTDTQYF
NA	NA	TRBV5-1	TRBJ2-5	TGCGCCAGCAGCTTGGATTCCGGGTACGAGACCCAGTACTTC	CASSLDSGYETQYF
NA	TRBD1	TRBV4-3	TRBJ1-3	TGCGCCAGCAGCCAAGGGTTCGGAGGGGACAGTGGAAACACCATATATTTT	CASSQGFGGDSGNTIYF
NA	TRBD1	TRBV15	TRBJ1-4	TGTGCCACCAGCGATATCAGGGGGCGCAATGAAAAACTGTTTTTT	CATSDIRGRNEKLFF
NA	TRBD1	TRBV10-3	TRBJ1-2	TGTGCCATCAGTGAGCCGGAAGACAGGGGGTCGGTCGGCTACACCTTC	CAISEPEDRGSVGYTF
once	TRBD1	TRBV7-9	TRBJ1-6	TGTGCCAGCAGCTTGACAGGGAACAGTTCACCCCTCCACTTT	CASSLTGNSSPLHF
NA	NA	TRBV5-5	TRBJ1-1	TGTGCCAGCAGCTCCAGGGACTTGGCCACTGAAGCTTTCTTT	CASSSRDLATEAFF
NA	TRBD1	TRBV5-1	TRBJ1-1	TGCGCCAGCACTCCAGGGGGGCGATTGGTTACTGAAGCTTTCTTT	CASTPGGRLVTEAFF